This T cell receptor (beta chain) comes out of a study of blood T cell repertoires in COVID-19. Germline lookup yields CDR1 SGHDN and CDR2 FVKESK. V lost 4 bases, J lost 2 bases, and 4 bases stayed unmatched. CDR3 length: 14 residues. In the study's own analysis: Amplifying reference gene primers gave estimates of nucleated cell counts. Sequenced by immunoSEQ multiplex PCR; TCRdb stores in-frame clones only, minus some. V, J and clone size derive from that table, while D and trimming were established from the DNA sequence. The table shows hundreds of thousands of clones, with around nine tenths occurring only once. Participants were aged roughly 18 to 89 years from roughly 26 US areas. Participants' own reports of clinical history determined their cohort assignment.

The V and J genes are TRBV14 and TRBJ2-5; 7 positions match TRBD1. Material: PBMCs or T cells enriched from blood (not recorded which). The sequence was obtained from a woman in her thirties or forties who had recovered from COVID-19. The CDR3 DNA reads as TGTGCCAGCAGCCCTGGGACAGCTCAAGAGACCCAGTACTTC. This translates into CASSPGTAQETQYF.